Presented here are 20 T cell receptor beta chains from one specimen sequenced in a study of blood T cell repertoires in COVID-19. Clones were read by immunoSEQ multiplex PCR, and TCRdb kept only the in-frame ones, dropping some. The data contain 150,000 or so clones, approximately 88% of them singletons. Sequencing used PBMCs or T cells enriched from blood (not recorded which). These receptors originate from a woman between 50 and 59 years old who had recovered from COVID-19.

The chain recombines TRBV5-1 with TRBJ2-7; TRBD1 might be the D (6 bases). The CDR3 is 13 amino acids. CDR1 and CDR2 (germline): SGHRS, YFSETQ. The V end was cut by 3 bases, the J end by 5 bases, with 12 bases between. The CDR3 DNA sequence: TGCGCCAGCAGCTACCCCAGGGGCGACGAGCAGTACTTC. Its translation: CASSYPRGDEQYF.

This CDR3 is CASSPISQGYTF. The DNA of the CDR3 is TGTGCCAGCTCACCAATTAGTCAAGGCTACACCTTC. The chain employs TRBV18 and TRBJ1-2; unclear D gene. Trimming removed 2 bases at V and 8 bases at J, with 9 bases between. Germline CDR1 and CDR2: KGHSH and LQKENI. This CDR3 is 12 amino acids long.

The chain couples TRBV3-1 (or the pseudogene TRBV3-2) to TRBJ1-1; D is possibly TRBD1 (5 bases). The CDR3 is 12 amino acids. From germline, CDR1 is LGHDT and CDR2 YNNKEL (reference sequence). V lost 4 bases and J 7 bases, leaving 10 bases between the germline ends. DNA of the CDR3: TGTGCCAGCAGCCGGGGCGAAGTTGAAGCTTTCTTT. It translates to CASSRGEVEAFF.

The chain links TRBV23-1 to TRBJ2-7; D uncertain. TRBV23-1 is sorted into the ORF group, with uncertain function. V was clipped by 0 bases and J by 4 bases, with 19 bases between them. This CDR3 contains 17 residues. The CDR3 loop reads CASSQSDGAGNLYEQYF. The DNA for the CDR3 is TGCGCCAGCAGTCAATCGGATGGTGCAGGAAACCTATACGAGCAGTACTTC.

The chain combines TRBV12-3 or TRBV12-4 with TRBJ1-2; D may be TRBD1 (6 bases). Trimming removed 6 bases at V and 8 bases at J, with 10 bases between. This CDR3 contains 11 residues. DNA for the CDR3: TGTGCCAGCAGAAAGGGGGTGGGCTACACCTTC. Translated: CASRKGVGYTF.

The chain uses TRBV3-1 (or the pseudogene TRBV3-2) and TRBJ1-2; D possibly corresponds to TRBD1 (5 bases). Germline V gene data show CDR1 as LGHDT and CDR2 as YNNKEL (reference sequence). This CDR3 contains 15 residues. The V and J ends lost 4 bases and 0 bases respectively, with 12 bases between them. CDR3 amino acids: CASSRGVGANYGYTF. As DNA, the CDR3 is TGTGCCAGCAGCCGGGGCGTAGGAGCTAACTATGGCTACACCTTC.

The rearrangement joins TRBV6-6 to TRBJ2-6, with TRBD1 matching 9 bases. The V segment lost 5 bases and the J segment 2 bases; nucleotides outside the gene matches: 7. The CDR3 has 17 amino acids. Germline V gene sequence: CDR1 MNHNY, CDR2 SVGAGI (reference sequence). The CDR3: CASSPWDRVAGANVLTF. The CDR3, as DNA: TGTGCCAGCAGTCCGTGGGACAGGGTGGCTGGGGCCAACGTCCTGACTTTC.

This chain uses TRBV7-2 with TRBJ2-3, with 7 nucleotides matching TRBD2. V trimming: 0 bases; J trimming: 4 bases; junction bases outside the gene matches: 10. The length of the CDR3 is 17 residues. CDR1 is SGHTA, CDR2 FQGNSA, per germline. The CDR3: CASSLALGGGYSDTQYF. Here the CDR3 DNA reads TGTGCCAGCAGCTTAGCCCTCGGCGGGGGATACTCAGATACGCAGTATTTT.

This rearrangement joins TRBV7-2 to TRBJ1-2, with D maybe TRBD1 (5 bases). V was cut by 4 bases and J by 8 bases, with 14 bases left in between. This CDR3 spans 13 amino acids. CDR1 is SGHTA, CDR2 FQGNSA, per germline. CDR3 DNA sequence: TGTGCCAGCAGCTCACAGGCCCGGACGGGCTACACCTTC. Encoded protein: CASSSQARTGYTF.

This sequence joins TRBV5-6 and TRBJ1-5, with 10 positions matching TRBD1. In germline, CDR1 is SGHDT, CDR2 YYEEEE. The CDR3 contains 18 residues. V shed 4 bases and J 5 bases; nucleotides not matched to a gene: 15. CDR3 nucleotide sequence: TGTGCCAGCAGCGTATGGTCAATTACCGGACAGGGGGATCAGCCCCAGCATTTT. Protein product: CASSVWSITGQGDQPQHF.

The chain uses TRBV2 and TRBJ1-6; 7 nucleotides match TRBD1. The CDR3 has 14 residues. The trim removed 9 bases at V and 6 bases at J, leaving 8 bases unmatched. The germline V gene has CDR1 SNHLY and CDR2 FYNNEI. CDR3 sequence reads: CASAGAGGNSPLHF. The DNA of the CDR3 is TGTGCCAGTGCTGGGGCAGGGGGTAATTCACCCCTCCACTTT.

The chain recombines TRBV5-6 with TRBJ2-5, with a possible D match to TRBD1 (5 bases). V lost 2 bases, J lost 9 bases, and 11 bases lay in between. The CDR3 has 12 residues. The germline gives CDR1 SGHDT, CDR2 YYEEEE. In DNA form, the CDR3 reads TGTGCCAGCAGCTTTCGCCAAGGGGCCCAGTACTTC. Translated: CASSFRQGAQYF.

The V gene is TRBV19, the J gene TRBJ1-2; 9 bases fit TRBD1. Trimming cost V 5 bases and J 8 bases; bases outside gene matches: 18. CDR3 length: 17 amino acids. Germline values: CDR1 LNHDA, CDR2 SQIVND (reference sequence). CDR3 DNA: TGTGCCAGTAGTCCTAGGCGGGACAGGGACCGTCCTTTGGGCTACACCTTC. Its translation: CASSPRRDRDRPLGYTF.

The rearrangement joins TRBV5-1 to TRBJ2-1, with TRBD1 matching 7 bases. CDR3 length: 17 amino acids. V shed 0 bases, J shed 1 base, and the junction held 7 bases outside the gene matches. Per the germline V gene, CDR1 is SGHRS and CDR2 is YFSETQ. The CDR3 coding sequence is TGCGCCAGCAGCTTGGGAACGGGGACAGTATCCTACAATGAGCAGTTCTTC. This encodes CASSLGTGTVSYNEQFF.

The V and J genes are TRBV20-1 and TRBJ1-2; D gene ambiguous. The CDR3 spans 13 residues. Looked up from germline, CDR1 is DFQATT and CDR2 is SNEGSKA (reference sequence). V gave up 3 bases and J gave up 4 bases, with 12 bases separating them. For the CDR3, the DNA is TGCAGTGCTAGTTACAGCTCCTTCTATGGCTACACCTTC. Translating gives CSASYSSFYGYTF.

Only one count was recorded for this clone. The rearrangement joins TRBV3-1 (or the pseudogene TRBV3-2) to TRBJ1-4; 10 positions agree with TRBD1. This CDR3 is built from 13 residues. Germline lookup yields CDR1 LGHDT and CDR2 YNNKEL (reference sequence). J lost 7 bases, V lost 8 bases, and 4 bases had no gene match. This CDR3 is CASGQGGGEKLFF. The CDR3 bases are TGTGCCAGCGGACAGGGGGGCGGTGAAAAACTGTTTTTT.

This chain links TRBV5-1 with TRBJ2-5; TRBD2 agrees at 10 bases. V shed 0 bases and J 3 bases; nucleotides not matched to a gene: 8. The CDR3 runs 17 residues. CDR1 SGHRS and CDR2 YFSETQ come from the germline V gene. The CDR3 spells CASSLGFSGGTKETQYF. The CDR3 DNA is TGCGCCAGCAGCTTGGGCTTTAGCGGGGGGACTAAAGAGACCCAGTACTTC.

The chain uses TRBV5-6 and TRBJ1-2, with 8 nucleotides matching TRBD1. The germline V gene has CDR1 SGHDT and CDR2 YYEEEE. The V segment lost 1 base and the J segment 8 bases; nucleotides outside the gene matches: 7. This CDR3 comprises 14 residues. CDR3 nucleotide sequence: TGTGCCAGCAGCTTGCCAGGGGGCGCCGGGGGCTACACCTTC. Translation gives CASSLPGGAGGYTF.

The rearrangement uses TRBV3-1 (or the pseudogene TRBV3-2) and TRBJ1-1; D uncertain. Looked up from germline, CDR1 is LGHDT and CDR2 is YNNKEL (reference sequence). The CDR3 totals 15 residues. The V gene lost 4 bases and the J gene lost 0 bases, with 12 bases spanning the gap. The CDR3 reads CASSPADKMNTEAFF. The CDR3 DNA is TGTGCCAGCAGCCCAGCGGATAAAATGAACACTGAAGCTTTCTTT.

The CDR3 sequence is CASSPILAGVSTDTQYF. The CDR3 DNA reads as TGTGCCAGCAGCCCGATACTAGCGGGGGTAAGCACAGATACGCAGTATTTT. V gene TRBV7-2 combines with J gene TRBJ2-3; TRBD2 aligns across 11 bases. The CDR3 has 17 residues. CDR1 and CDR2 (germline): SGHTA, FQGNSA. J lost 0 bases, V lost 5 bases, and 7 bases had no gene match. Filled out from reference TRBV7-2 and TRBJ2-3, the complete variable domain reads GAGVSQSPSNKVTEKGKDVELRCDPISGHTALYWYRQSLGQGLEFLIYFQGNSAPDKSGLPSDRFSAERTGGSVSTLTIQRTQQEDSAVYLCASSPILAGVSTDTQYFGPGTRLTVL.